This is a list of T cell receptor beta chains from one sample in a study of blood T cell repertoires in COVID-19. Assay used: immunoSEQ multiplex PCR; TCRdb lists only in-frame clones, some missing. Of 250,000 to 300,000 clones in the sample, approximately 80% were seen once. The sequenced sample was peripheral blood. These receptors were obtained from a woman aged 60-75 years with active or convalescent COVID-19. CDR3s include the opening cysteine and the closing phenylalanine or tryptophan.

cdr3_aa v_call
CASSQVHGGGGDTQYF TRBV3-1/TRBV3-2
CASSPPGQGSNYGYTF TRBV3-1/TRBV3-2
CASSVDRGPYEQYF TRBV7-3
CASSQQGGYTEAFF TRBV5-1
CASSPGPKGEKLFF TRBV18
CASSRGGFYTEAFF TRBV27
CASSLTGGYTF TRBV7-2
CASRRDRGLDEQYF TRBV6-5
CASSPGTGAILVTEAFF TRBV6-6
CAGSPSGGNYGYTF TRBV10-3
CASSLHPSTDTQYF TRBV18
CASGLVLGQGANIDGYTF TRBV12-5
CAISALKDRGMTEAFF TRBV10-3
CASSRRDPRDTEAFF TRBV5-5
CASSFDRRTGELFF TRBV14
CASSLDRPGSPLHF TRBV11-3
CASSLAPLRSHSGNTIYF TRBV11-2
CASSRQGSDIQYF TRBV7-2
CASSSRTGGQPQHF TRBV6-5
CASRSGSTNKPGYTF TRBV19
CASNTGADQPQHF TRBV4-1
CASGSAARAYEQYF TRBV12-5
CASVKGGAREKLFF TRBV12-5
CAISVGASGGADEQFF TRBV10-3
CSVVQAGYGYTF TRBV29-1
CASSYPAGPHNEQFF TRBV6-5
CASSQDAGLAGANTGELFF TRBV3-1/TRBV3-2
CASSLRGEDGYTF TRBV7-7
CASSSEGLPYEQYF TRBV6-5
CASSKEGAGRGSRETQYF TRBV21-1
CASSLGSRGGLRTLHF TRBV18
CAIGSQGSYTF TRBV10-3
CASSPMGQGVGAFF TRBV5-4
CASSPGQATNYGYTF TRBV7-8
CASSQDNRPRGGAEQFF TRBV4-1
CASSIGGQNTEAFF TRBV19
CASSQDPLRNTIYF TRBV3-1/TRBV3-2
CATTLEPYGYTF TRBV12-3/TRBV12-4
CASSATRTSGMYTDTQYF TRBV21-1
CASSMNSPNSPLHF TRBV19
CASSARRPAGGNTGELFF TRBV2
CASSRGTSPYNEQFF TRBV6-5
CASSRQGDTGELFF TRBV2
CASSIQAGPTNEQFF TRBV19